One sample yielded the 4 T cell receptor beta chains listed below, sequenced in a study of low-dose radiotherapy and immunotherapy resistance in tumors (dated 2022 in TCRdb). Read against the paper, the sample's time point label means: after trial treatment. Per the publication, the treatment or condition label means: LDRT plus nivolumab, ipilimumab, low-dose cyclophosphamide and aspirin (RACIN trial). The data were produced on an Illumina HiSeq 2500. First-strand cDNA was synthesized using Superscript III and a set of TRAV- and TRBV-specific primers, so that both TCRalpha and TCRbeta chains were covered. An approximately 20-cycle PCR with Phusion amplified the TCRs, pairing a constant-region primer with the adapter that was attached to the V primers. TCRdb cleaned the public reads at Q25 with fastp, built clones with MiXCR and kept in-frame beta chains. Duplicate CDR3 protein sequences are folded into a single record with the most common DNA and genes. This sample holds around 100,000 distinct CDR3 sequences; around 20% were observed only once. The top ten clones comprise around 13% of the sample.

The sequenced sample was PBMCs, obtained after low-dose radiotherapy plus immunotherapy. All receptors derive from a female donor with ovarian cancer.

In this sample, this clonotype turned up many times. The chain uses TRBV7-2 and TRBJ2-3; 8 bases line up with TRBD1. V trimming: 3 bases; J trimming: 5 bases; junction bases outside the gene matches: 4. The CDR3 has 14 residues. Germline V gene lookup returns CDR1 SGHTA and CDR2 FQGNSA. The CDR3 sequence: CASSLDRVGDTQYF. In nucleotides, the CDR3 is TGTGCCAGCAGCTTGGACAGGGTCGGAGATACGCAGTATTTT.

The table lists this clonotype with many counts. V gene TRBV2 combines with J gene TRBJ1-1, with TRBD1 matching 11 bases. CDR3 length: 14 residues. Germline CDR1 SNHLY, CDR2 FYNNEI. With V trimmed by 7 bases and J by 5 bases, 6 bases remained unmatched. CDR3 amino acids: CASTRDRGRTEAFF. CDR3 DNA sequence: TGTGCCAGCACCCGGGACAGGGGGAGGACTGAAGCTTTCTTT.

Concerning this clonotype itself: Given a far larger clone just one base away, this is likely a sequencing read error. J is TRBJ2-7 and V is TRBV24-1, with 13 bases lining up with TRBD2. Germline lookup yields CDR1 KGHDR and CDR2 SFDVKD. The V segment lost 3 bases and the J segment 7 bases; nucleotides outside the gene matches: 8. The CDR3 has 16 residues. CDR3 sequence: CATSDRLAGGRNEQYF. The CDR3 nucleotides are TGTGCCACCAGTGATCGACTAGCGGGAGGTCGCAATGAGCAGTACTTC.

This chain joins TRBV2 and TRBJ2-3; D uncertain. The CDR3 extends over 15 amino acids. Germline V CDR1 and CDR2: SNHLY, FYNNEI. The V and J ends lost 6 bases and 1 base respectively, with 14 bases between them. The CDR3 DNA sequence: TGTGCCAGCAGCGTACTTCTGGCGGGCACAGATACGCAGTATTTT. This gives the protein CASSVLLAGTDTQYF.